This T cell receptor (beta chain) was recovered during a study of blood T cell repertoires in COVID-19. Turning to the study itself: COVID-19 samples from acute and convalescent phases originated in the United States, Italy and Spain. From T cells, B-cell-depleted T cells, or PBMCs came the material, which was cDNA or gDNA.

Trimming took 6 bases from V and 5 from J; bases not matched to a gene: 5. The CDR3 runs to 15 residues. Germline CDR1 ENHRY, CDR2 SYGVKD. In the original analysis: Amplification with reference gene primers provided the estimates of nucleated cell counts. Generated by immunoSEQ multiplex PCR, the TCRdb table keeps only in-frame clones and is missing some. V, J and clone size derive from that table, while D and trimming were established from the DNA sequence. Of under 150,000 clones listed, over 65% are singletons. The rearrangement links TRBV10-3 to TRBJ2-5, with 14 nucleotides matching TRBD2. The sequencing input was peripheral blood. This sequence originates from a woman over 75 with active or convalescent COVID-19. The CDR3 is CAIRPGLAGVETQYF. The CDR3 DNA is TGTGCCATCAGACCGGGACTAGCGGGGGTTGAGACCCAGTACTTC.